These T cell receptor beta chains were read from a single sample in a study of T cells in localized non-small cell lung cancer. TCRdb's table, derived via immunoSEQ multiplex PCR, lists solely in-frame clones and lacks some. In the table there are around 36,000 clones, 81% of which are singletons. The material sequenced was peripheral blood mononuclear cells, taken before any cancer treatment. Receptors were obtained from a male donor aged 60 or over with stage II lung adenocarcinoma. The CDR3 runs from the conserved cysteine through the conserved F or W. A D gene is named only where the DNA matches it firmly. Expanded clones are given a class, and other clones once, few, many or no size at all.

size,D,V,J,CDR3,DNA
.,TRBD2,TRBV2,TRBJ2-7,CASSYGTSSYEQYF,TGTGCCAGCAGTTACGGGACTAGCTCCTACGAGCAGTACTTC
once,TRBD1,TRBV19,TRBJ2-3,CASSWRRTGGADTQYF,TGTGCCAGTAGTTGGAGGAGAACAGGGGGCGCAGATACGCAGTATTTT
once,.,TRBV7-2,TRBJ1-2,CASSYLKAMGYTF,TGTGCCAGCAGCTACCTTAAGGCAATGGGCTACACCTTC
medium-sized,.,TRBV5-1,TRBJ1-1,CASSSGRGANTEAFF,TGCGCCAGCAGCTCCGGGAGAGGGGCGAACACTGAAGCTTTCTTT
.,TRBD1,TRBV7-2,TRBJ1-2,CAGDQGDGYTF,TGTGCCGGAGACCAGGGGGATGGCTACACCTTC
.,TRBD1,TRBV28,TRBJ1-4,CASSLRGGIEKLFF,TGTGCCAGCAGTTTAAGAGGGGGCATTGAAAAACTGTTTTTT
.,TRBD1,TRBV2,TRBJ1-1,CASRPGQGVLTEAFF,TGTGCCAGCAGGCCGGGACAGGGGGTACTCACTGAAGCTTTCTTT
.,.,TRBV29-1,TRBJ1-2,CSVEDQGGYTF,TGCAGCGTTGAGGACCAGGGTGGCTACACCTTC
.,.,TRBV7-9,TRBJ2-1,CASSSKINEQFF,TGTGCCAGCAGCTCGAAGATCAATGAGCAGTTCTTC
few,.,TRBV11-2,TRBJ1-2,CASSSQAFELGDGYTF,TGTGCCAGCAGCTCCCAGGCGTTTGAACTCGGGGATGGCTACACCTTC
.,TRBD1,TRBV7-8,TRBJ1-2,CASSLDRDYGYTF,TGTGCCAGCAGCTTGGACAGGGACTATGGCTACACCTTC